This T cell receptor (beta chain) was found in a study of blood T cell repertoires in COVID-19. The authors' processing: By means of reference gene primer amplification, nucleated cell counts were estimated. Repertoires were generated with immunoSEQ multiplex PCR, while TCRdb's copy carries only in-frame clones and drops some. V, J and clone size are those of that table, while D and trimming were read from the DNA. The data contain around 140,000 clones, around 89% of them seen just once; the ten biggest clones take up 2% to 2.5%. J gave up 7 bases and V 0 bases, and 7 bases lay outside the gene matches. Germline V gene data show CDR1 as SGHRS and CDR2 as YFSETQ. This CDR3 is 16 amino acids long.

The sequence derives from a man aged 70 or older with active COVID-19. J is TRBJ2-1 and V is TRBV5-1, with 10 positions matching TRBD2. The specimen was peripheral blood. CDR3 DNA: TGCGCCAGCAGCTTGGGGTCTAGCGGGAGCGGTAATGAGCAGTTCTTC. It yields the protein CASSLGSSGSGNEQFF.